Listed here are 23 T cell receptor beta chains from one sample, sequenced in a study of T cell responses to AZD1222 COVID-19 vaccine. Here immunoSEQ multiplex PCR was the method, and the copy in TCRdb shows in-frame clones only, minus some. The sample has 75,000 to 100,000 clones; approximately 86% are singletons. This sample comprised peripheral blood, obtained on day 0 of MenACWY control vaccination. The receptors derive from an adult in good health.

The genes are TRBV18 and TRBJ1-1; 7 positions match TRBD1. V lost 1 base, J lost 0 bases, and 8 bases stayed unmatched. The germline V gene has CDR1 KGHSH and CDR2 LQKENI. The length of the CDR3 is 17 residues. The CDR3 spells CASSPLRDSVLNTEAFF. CDR3 DNA sequence: TGTGCCAGCTCACCACTCCGGGACAGCGTCTTGAACACTGAAGCTTTCTTT.

The chain combines TRBV18 with TRBJ2-5; D may be TRBD2 (6 bases). Germline CDR1 is KGHSH and CDR2 is LQKENI. Trimming removed 3 bases from V and 1 base from J, with 9 bases in between. The CDR3 covers 14 residues. The CDR3 DNA is TGTGCCAGCTCACCCCCAGCGGGCCAAGAGACCCAGTACTTC. Translated: CASSPPAGQETQYF.

The chain joins TRBV14 to TRBJ1-1; TRBD1 matches at 8 bases. V shed 3 bases and J 3 bases; nucleotides not matched to a gene: 0. From germline, CDR1 is SGHDN and CDR2 FVKESK. This CDR3 spans 13 amino acids. The CDR3 sequence is CASSQDRDTEAFF. For the CDR3, the DNA is TGTGCCAGCAGCCAGGACAGGGACACTGAAGCTTTCTTT.

J is TRBJ2-5 and V is TRBV19, with D unresolved. The CDR3 sequence is 13 residues long. With 6 bases removed from V and 2 bases from J, the gap between germline ends came to 10 bases. Germline V CDR1 and CDR2: LNHDA, SQIVND (reference sequence). CDR3 protein: CASSLGRQETQYF. In DNA form, the CDR3 reads TGTGCCAGTAGCCTCGGACGGCAAGAGACCCAGTACTTC.

V gene TRBV6-2 or TRBV6-3 combines with J gene TRBJ1-5; unclear D gene. V was cut by 5 bases and J by 3 bases, with 8 bases left in between. This CDR3 has 13 residues. Germline assignment: CDR1 MNHEY and CDR2 SVGEGT. CDR3 DNA: TGTGCCAGCAGTGACACCAACAATCAGCCCCAGCATTTT. Protein product: CASSDTNNQPQHF.

The V gene is TRBV24-1, the J gene TRBJ2-3; TRBD2 aligns across 7 bases. V lost 7 bases to trimming and J lost 0 bases; unmatched junction nucleotides: 3. Looked up from germline, CDR1 is KGHDR and CDR2 is SFDVKD. This CDR3 comprises 14 residues. For the CDR3, the DNA is TGTGCCACCAGAGGGACTACCAGCACAGATACGCAGTATTTT. This sequence encodes CATRGTTSTDTQYF.

V is TRBV11-2 and J is TRBJ2-7; no clear D. In germline, CDR1 is SGHAT, CDR2 FQNNGV. This CDR3 comprises 12 residues. V was clipped by 3 bases and J by 3 bases, with 6 bases between them. DNA for the CDR3: TGTGCCAGCAGCTTGGCCGGCTACGAGCAGTACTTC. The encoded protein is CASSLAGYEQYF.

V is TRBV19 and J is TRBJ1-1; perhaps TRBD1 as D (6 bases). Germline assignment: CDR1 LNHDA and CDR2 SQIVND (reference sequence). The CDR3 spans 15 residues. Trimming took 8 bases from V and 1 from J, leaving 17 bases between them. The CDR3 DNA reads TGTGCCAGTGCCACCGGGGGGCGCGGGAACACTGAAGCTTTCTTT. This gives the protein CASATGGRGNTEAFF.

This clone was counted a few times. This chain joins TRBV4-3 and TRBJ2-7; the match to TRBD1 covers 9 bases. The ends lost 1 base at V and 4 bases at J; junction bases unmatched: 5. Looked up from germline, CDR1 is LGHNA and CDR2 is YSLEER. The CDR3 runs to 15 residues. The CDR3 is CASSQVGTGPYEQYF. The CDR3 coding sequence is TGCGCCAGCAGCCAAGTCGGGACAGGGCCTTACGAGCAGTACTTC.

This chain joins TRBV6-5 and TRBJ1-5; D ambiguous. Germline loops: CDR1 MNHEY, CDR2 SVGAGI. The CDR3 covers 14 residues. Deletions cut 0 bases from V and 9 bases from J, with 12 bases between. The CDR3 region is CASSYSGVGMPQHF. The DNA for the CDR3 is TGTGCCAGCAGTTACTCGGGAGTTGGAATGCCCCAGCATTTT.

J is TRBJ1-4 and V is TRBV7-9; weak D call: TRBD1 (6 bases). Trimming cost V 3 bases and J 5 bases, with 13 bases left between them. CDR1 is SEHNR and CDR2 is FQNEAQ in the germline V gene (reference sequence). This CDR3 region has 15 residues. This chain's CDR3 is CASSFQGTENEKLFF. In nucleotides, the CDR3 is TGTGCCAGCAGCTTCCAGGGGACGGAGAATGAAAAACTGTTTTTT.

The CDR3 here is CASSLVGPYNEQFF. The CDR3 DNA reads as TGTGCCAGCAGTTTAGTCGGTCCGTACAATGAGCAGTTCTTC. The V call is TRBV27, the J call TRBJ2-1; unclear D gene. The germline V gene encodes CDR1 MNHEY and CDR2 SMNVEV (reference sequence). V was trimmed by 2 bases and J by 4 bases, leaving 9 bases between them. The CDR3 covers 14 residues.

The gene calls are TRBV7-6 and TRBJ2-7, with 8 bases fitting TRBD1. The germline CDR1 and CDR2 sequences are SGHVS and FNYEAQ. This CDR3 is built from 16 residues. Unmatched junction bases numbered 11, after V lost 5 bases and J lost 2 bases. CDR3 nucleotide sequence: TGTGCCAGCAGCCCGGGGGCGGACAGGGCTCCCTACGAGCAGTACTTC. Protein: CASSPGADRAPYEQYF. The complete variable domain, with remaining parts taken from reference TRBV7-6 and TRBJ2-7, reads GAGVSQSPRYKVTKRGQDVALRCDPISGHVSLYWYRQALGQGPEFLTYFNYEAQQDKSGLPNDRFSAERPEGSISTLTIQRTEQRDSAMYRCASSPGADRAPYEQYFGPGTRLTVT.

V and J are TRBV19 and TRBJ2-6; TRBD1 matches 7 bases. Looked up from germline, CDR1 is LNHDA and CDR2 is SQIVND (reference sequence). The V gene end was trimmed by 7 bases and the J gene end by 0 bases; junction bases not matched to a gene: 12. The CDR3 spans 18 residues. In DNA form, the CDR3 reads TGTGCCAGTACCGCCGCCGGGACAGCTATCTCTGGGGCCAACGTCCTGACTTTC. Translating gives CASTAAGTAISGANVLTF. Looking up the rest from reference TRBV19 and TRBJ2-6 gives the full variable domain: DGGITQSPKYLFRKEGQNVTLSCEQNLNHDAMYWYRQDPGQGLRLIYYSQIVNDFQKGDIAEGYSVSREKKESFPLTVTSAQKNPTAFYLCASTAAGTAISGANVLTFGAGSRLTVL.

The chain recombines TRBV18 with TRBJ2-4; 9 nucleotides agree with TRBD1. The CDR3 consists of 17 residues. Losses at the gene ends were 6 bases for V and 9 bases for J; bases not matched to a gene: 18. Germline CDR1 reads KGHSH; CDR2 reads LQKENI. CDR3 in DNA: TGTGCCAGCTCGACCTTAAACCGGGACAGGGAAAGTATCATTCAGTACTTC. Translated, it gives CASSTLNRDRESIIQYF.

The V gene is TRBV6-5, the J gene TRBJ1-1; D not certain. Germline values: CDR1 MNHEY, CDR2 SVGAGI. Trimming removed 7 bases at V and 1 base at J, with 10 bases between. There are 13 residues in the CDR3. The CDR3 reads CASNGQPNTEAFF. The DNA for the CDR3 is TGTGCCAGCAACGGGCAGCCGAACACTGAAGCTTTCTTT.

J is TRBJ1-4 and V is TRBV14; D gene unclear. Trimming removed 4 bases from V and 1 base from J, with 7 bases in between. The CDR3 contains 14 residues. The germline V gene has CDR1 SGHDN and CDR2 FVKESK. CDR3 nucleotides: TGTGCCAGCAGCCCCAGGTTAACTAATGAAAAACTGTTTTTT. It is translated as CASSPRLTNEKLFF.

The chain links TRBV28 to TRBJ2-3, with 7 bases that match TRBD1. V trimming: 6 bases; J trimming: 8 bases; junction bases outside the gene matches: 8. The germline CDR1 and CDR2 sequences are MDHEN and SYDVKM. This CDR3 has 13 amino acids. Here the CDR3 reads CASRLTGLGTQYF. In nucleotides, the CDR3 is TGTGCCAGCAGGCTGACAGGGTTGGGTACGCAGTATTTT. The full variable domain, with the rest looked up from reference TRBV28 and TRBJ2-3, is DVKVTQSSRYLVKRTGEKVFLECVQDMDHENMFWYRQDPGLGLRLIYFSYDVKMKEKGDIPEGYSVSREKKERFSLILESASTNQTSMYLCASRLTGLGTQYFGPGTRLTVL.

The chain combines TRBV5-4 with TRBJ2-1; possibly TRBD1 for D (5 bases). The CDR3 extends over 13 amino acids. V shed 4 bases and J shed 2 bases, with 7 bases lying between them. The germline V gene has CDR1 SGHNT and CDR2 YYREEE (reference sequence). The CDR3 loop reads CASSTDTYNEQFF. CDR3 sequence (DNA): TGTGCCAGCAGCACGGACACCTACAATGAGCAGTTCTTC.

The J gene is TRBJ2-1, the V gene TRBV19; D gene ambiguous. V lost 10 bases, J lost 1 base, and 11 bases lay in between. CDR1 and CDR2 from the germline V gene are LNHDA and SQIVND (reference sequence). The CDR3 is made up of 13 amino acids. CDR3 protein: CATESGSYNEQFF. The CDR3 DNA reads TGTGCCACAGAGAGTGGGTCCTACAATGAGCAGTTCTTC. Complete variable domain (other parts from reference TRBV19 and TRBJ2-1): DGGITQSPKYLFRKEGQNVTLSCEQNLNHDAMYWYRQDPGQGLRLIYYSQIVNDFQKGDIAEGYSVSREKKESFPLTVTSAQKNPTAFYLCATESGSYNEQFFGPGTRLTVL.

V gene TRBV5-1 combines with J gene TRBJ1-3; D is unclear. The CDR3 runs 15 residues. The V gene's germline CDR1 is SGHRS and CDR2 YFSETQ. V dropped 0 bases and J dropped 0 bases, with 7 bases sitting between them. CDR3 sequence reads: CASSLGGVSGNTIYF. DNA for the CDR3: TGCGCCAGCAGCTTGGGTGGCGTCTCTGGAAACACCATATATTTT.

The V call is TRBV6-5, the J call TRBJ1-5, with 10 bases identical to TRBD1. This CDR3 spans 15 amino acids. J was trimmed by 6 bases and V by 7 bases; bases with no gene match: 9. The germline CDR1 and CDR2 sequences are MNHEY and SVGAGI. DNA for the CDR3: TGTGCCAGCAACCCCGGGACAGGGGTAAGTCAGCCCCAGCATTTT. Protein product: CASNPGTGVSQPQHF.

V is TRBV18 and J is TRBJ1-2; D perhaps matches TRBD1 (6 bases). The V end was cut by 3 bases, the J end by 7 bases, with 21 bases between. Looked up from germline, CDR1 is KGHSH and CDR2 is LQKENI. This CDR3 region has 16 residues. The CDR3 spells CASSPSGGGKGGGYTF. Written as DNA, the CDR3 is TGTGCCAGCTCACCCAGCGGAGGGGGGAAAGGTGGTGGCTACACCTTC. The full variable domain, rest sourced from reference TRBV18 and TRBJ1-2, is NAGVMQNPRHLVRRRGQEARLRCSPMKGHSHVYWYRQLPEEGLKFMVYLQKENIIDESGMPKERFSAEFPKEGPSILRIQQVVRGDSAAYFCASSPSGGGKGGGYTFGSGTRLTVV.